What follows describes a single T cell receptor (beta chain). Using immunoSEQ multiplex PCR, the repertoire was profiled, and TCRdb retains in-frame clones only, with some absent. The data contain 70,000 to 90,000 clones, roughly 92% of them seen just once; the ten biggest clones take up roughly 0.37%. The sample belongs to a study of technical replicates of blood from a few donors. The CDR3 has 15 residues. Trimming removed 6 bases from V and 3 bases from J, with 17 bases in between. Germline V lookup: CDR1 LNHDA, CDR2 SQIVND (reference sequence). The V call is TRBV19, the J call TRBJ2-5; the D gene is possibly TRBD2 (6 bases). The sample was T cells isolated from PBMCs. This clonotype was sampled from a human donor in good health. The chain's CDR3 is CASRIRDGGEETQYF. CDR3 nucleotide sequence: TGTGCCAGTAGGATCCGGGACGGAGGGGAAGAGACCCAGTACTTC. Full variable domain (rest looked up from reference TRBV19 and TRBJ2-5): DGGITQSPKYLFRKEGQNVTLSCEQNLNHDAMYWYRQDPGQGLRLIYYSQIVNDFQKGDIAEGYSVSREKKESFPLTVTSAQKNPTAFYLCASRIRDGGEETQYFGPGTRLLVL.